The present TCR beta chain was sequenced within a study of blood T cell repertoires in COVID-19. Looking at the study overall: The analysed material was cDNA or gDNA that came from T cells, B-cell-depleted T cells, or PBMCs.

CDR1 is MGHRA and CDR2 is YSYEKL in the germline V gene. CDR3 size: 21 residues. V lost 0 bases to trimming and J lost 1 base, with 22 bases between them. In the original analysis: For nucleated cells, counts were estimated from reference gene primer amplification. TCRdb keeps only in-frame clones here, not all; method: immunoSEQ multiplex PCR. Clonal size and the V and J genes are those of that table, whereas D and trimming came from the DNA. Of a few hundred thousand clones listed, approximately 88% are singletons. Material: PBMCs or T cells enriched from blood (not recorded which). The rearrangement links TRBV4-1 to TRBJ2-6, with D perhaps matching TRBD2 (7 bases). The receptor was derived from a woman between 40 and 50 years old who had recovered from COVID-19. CDR3 nucleotides: TGCGCCAGCAGCCAAGATCCGTGGGGGGGGCTCATCCCATCTGGGGCCAACGTCCTGACTTTC. Its translation: CASSQDPWGGLIPSGANVLTF.